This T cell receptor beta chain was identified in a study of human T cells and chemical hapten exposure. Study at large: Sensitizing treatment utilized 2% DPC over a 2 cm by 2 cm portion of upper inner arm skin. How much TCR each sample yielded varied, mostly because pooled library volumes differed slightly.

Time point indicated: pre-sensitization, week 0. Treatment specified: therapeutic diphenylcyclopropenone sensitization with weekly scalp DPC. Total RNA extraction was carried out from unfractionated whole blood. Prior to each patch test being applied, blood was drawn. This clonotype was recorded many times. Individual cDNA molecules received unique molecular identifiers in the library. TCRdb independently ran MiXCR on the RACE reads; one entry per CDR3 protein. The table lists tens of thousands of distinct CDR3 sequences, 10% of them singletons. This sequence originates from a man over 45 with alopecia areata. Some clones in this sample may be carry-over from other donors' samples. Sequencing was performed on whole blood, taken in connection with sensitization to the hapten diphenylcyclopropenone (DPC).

CDR3 loop: CASSPSEFAYNEQFF. The CDR3 nucleotides are TGTGCCAGCTCACCATCGGAGTTCGCCTACAATGAGCAGTTCTTC. This rearrangement joins TRBV18 to TRBJ2-1; D remains unclear. CDR1 KGHSH and CDR2 LQKENI come from the germline V gene. CDR3 length: 15 residues. The ends were cut back, 2 bases at V and 2 bases at J, with 10 bases in the middle.